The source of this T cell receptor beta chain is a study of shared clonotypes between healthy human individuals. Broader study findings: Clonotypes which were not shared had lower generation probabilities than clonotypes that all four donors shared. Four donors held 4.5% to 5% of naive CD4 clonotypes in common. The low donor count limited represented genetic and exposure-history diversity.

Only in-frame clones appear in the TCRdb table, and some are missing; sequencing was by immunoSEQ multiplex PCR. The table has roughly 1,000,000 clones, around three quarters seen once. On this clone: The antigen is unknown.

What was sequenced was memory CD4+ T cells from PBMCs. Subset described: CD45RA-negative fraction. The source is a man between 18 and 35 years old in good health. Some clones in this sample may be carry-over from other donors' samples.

The CDR3 DNA is TGCGCCAGCAGCATTGGACAGATCTCCTACAATGAGCAGTTCTTC. Translating it yields CASSIGQISYNEQFF. The gene calls are TRBV5-1 and TRBJ2-1, with D possibly matching TRBD1 (6 bases). Germline values: CDR1 SGHRS, CDR2 YFSETQ. Deletions cut 4 bases from V and 0 bases from J, with 11 bases between. The CDR3 has 15 residues.